Below are 18 T cell receptor beta chains sequenced from a single sample in a study of breast tumors, draining lymph nodes, adjacent tissues. MiXCR was run by TCRdb on the multiplex PCR reads, yielding one entry per CDR3 protein. Here the sample spans about 32,000 distinct CDR3 sequences, 35% to 45% being singletons. The source material was breast tumor tissue. All receptors derive from a female donor with breast cancer. Some clones in this sample may be carry-over from other donors' samples.

This clonotype has ten or more counts. This chain connects TRBV2 to TRBJ2-7; D may be TRBD1 (6 bases). Germline loops: CDR1 SNHLY, CDR2 FYNNEI. This CDR3 is built from 15 residues. V lost 0 bases to trimming and J lost 2 bases, with 11 bases between them. The CDR3 sequence: CASSEAPGQAYEQYF. In nucleotides, the CDR3 is TGTGCCAGCAGTGAAGCCCCGGGACAAGCCTACGAGCAGTACTTC.

This clonotype was detected many times. This chain uses TRBV11-3 with TRBJ2-1; 10 positions match TRBD2. Germline-derived CDR1 and CDR2 are SGHNT and YENEEA. CDR3 size: 19 residues. The J segment lost 6 bases and the V segment lost 3 bases, leaving 17 bases of the junction unmatched. The CDR3 loop reads CASSLVRLASGSRFNEQFF. CDR3 DNA: TGTGCCAGCAGCTTGGTCCGACTAGCTAGCGGGAGTAGGTTCAATGAGCAGTTCTTC. The full variable domain, rest sourced from reference TRBV11-3 and TRBJ2-1, is EAGVVQSPRYKIIEKKQPVAFWCNPISGHNTLYWYLQNLGQGPELLIRYENEEAVDDSQLPKDRFSAERLKGVDSTLKIQPAELGDSAVYLCASSLVRLASGSRFNEQFFGPGTRLTVL.

This clonotype has a count of ten or more. This chain joins TRBV4-3 and TRBJ2-7; 9 bases are a match to TRBD1. V lost 1 base to trimming and J lost 4 bases; unmatched junction nucleotides: 5. Looked up from germline, CDR1 is LGHNA and CDR2 is YSLEER. This CDR3 spans 15 amino acids. The CDR3 DNA follows: TGCGCCAGCAGCCAAGGCAGGACAGGGGAATACGAGCAGTACTTC. Protein product: CASSQGRTGEYEQYF.

This clonotype has ten or more counts. The gene calls are TRBV11-3 and TRBJ2-3, with D tentatively TRBD2 (7 bases). CDR1 and CDR2 (germline): SGHNT, YENEEA. Trimming pared 2 bases from V and 0 bases from J, leaving 24 bases between. CDR3 size: 20 residues. The DNA for the CDR3 is TGTGCCAGCAGCTTACCCACAGGGCTAGCGGAAACAACTAGCACAGATACGCAGTATTTT. Its translation: CASSLPTGLAETTSTDTQYF.

On this clonotype itself: A much larger clone is a single base away; this may be a read error. This CDR3 fails to terminate in the conserved phenylalanine or tryptophan, so it likely reflects a read error. The chain joins TRBV7-9 to TRBJ1-2; TRBD1 is a possible D gene (6 bases). Looked up from germline, CDR1 is SEHNR and CDR2 is FQNEAQ (reference sequence). The germline V and J ends were trimmed by 4 bases and 2 bases, with 14 bases remaining between them. CDR3 length equals 15 residues. CDR3 sequence (DNA): TGTGCCAGCAGCTCCCCGGGGACACCCAACTATGGCTACACCCTC. Protein: CASSSPGTPNYGYTL.

Ten or more counts support this clonotype. V is TRBV6-5 and J is TRBJ1-2; 7 positions match TRBD1. V dropped 5 bases and J dropped 3; count of bases not matched to a gene: 12. Per germline, CDR1 MNHEY and CDR2 SVGAGI. The CDR3 length is 16 residues. CDR3 bases: TGTGCCAGCAGTCAACAGGGACAGCACCAGTACTATGGCTACACCTTC. As protein: CASSQQGQHQYYGYTF.

The sample holds many counts of this clonotype. The genes are TRBV7-9 and TRBJ2-3, with 15 bases lining up with TRBD2. CDR3 length equals 20 residues. CDR1 SEHNR and CDR2 FQNEAQ come from the germline V gene (reference sequence). J gave up 4 bases and V 5 bases, and 16 bases lay outside the gene matches. The CDR3 DNA sequence: TGTGCCAGCAGCCCGGACTGGGGGACTAGCGGGAGGCCAGGGGCAGATACGCAGTATTTT. This translates into CASSPDWGTSGRPGADTQYF.

This clonotype was observed at least ten times. CDR3 DNA sequence: TGTGCCAGCAGCTTACGGGGGGGCGCCCAGATCGGGTCCTACAATGAGCAGTTCTTC. This gives the protein CASSLRGGAQIGSYNEQFF. This chain joins TRBV7-2 and TRBJ2-1; 8 bases are shared with TRBD2. CDR3 length equals 19 residues. The germline CDR1 and CDR2 sequences are SGHTA and FQGNSA. V shed 2 bases and J 1 base; nucleotides not matched to a gene: 13.

V is TRBV28 and J is TRBJ1-2; TRBD1 matches at 7 bases. The CDR3 spans 14 residues. The ends lost 6 bases at V and 3 bases at J; junction bases unmatched: 7. The V gene's germline CDR1 is MDHEN and CDR2 SYDVKM. In DNA, the CDR3 is TGTGCCAGCAGCCGAGGGACAGCCCACTATGGCTACACCTTC. Its protein product is CASSRGTAHYGYTF.

This clonotype was observed at least ten times. The chain links TRBV24-1 to TRBJ2-5; TRBD2 aligns across 13 bases. Trimming removed 1 base from V and 4 bases from J; junction bases left unmatched: 14. The CDR3 loop spans 20 amino acids. The germline V gene has CDR1 KGHDR and CDR2 SFDVKD. CDR3 loop: CATSDFRAPGLAGVVETQYF. CDR3 DNA: TGTGCCACCAGTGATTTCCGCGCACCAGGACTAGCGGGAGTGGTAGAGACCCAGTACTTC.

This clonotype was recorded at least ten times. The chain combines TRBV19 with TRBJ2-1, with 7 bases identical to TRBD2. With 6 bases clipped from V and 2 bases from J, the junction kept 7 bases outside the gene matches. Germline V gene lookup returns CDR1 LNHDA and CDR2 SQIVND (reference sequence). This CDR3 is built from 15 residues. The CDR3 is CASSPGLHTYNEQFF. The CDR3 DNA is TGTGCCAGTAGCCCGGGACTACACACCTACAATGAGCAGTTCTTC.

The chain employs TRBV30 and TRBJ2-4; D not certain. The V end lost 3 bases, the J end lost 6 bases, and 9 bases lay between the germline ends. Per germline, CDR1 GTSNPN and CDR2 SVGIG (reference sequence). This CDR3 spans 12 amino acids. In DNA, the CDR3 is TGTGCCTGGAGCCCGGGTTCAAACATTCAGTACTTC. This codes for CAWSPGSNIQYF.

The J gene is TRBJ2-7, the V gene TRBV27; possibly TRBD1 or TRBD2 for D (6 bases each). The CDR3 is made up of 16 amino acids. CDR1 MNHEY and CDR2 SMNVEV come from the germline V gene (reference sequence). Trimming stripped 0 bases from V and 0 bases from J, with 12 bases between. For the CDR3, the DNA is TGTGCCAGCAGTTTATCGTGGGGGGCCCTCTCCTACGAGCAGTACTTC. Residues: CASSLSWGALSYEQYF.

Regarding this clonotype: It may be a read error: a sequence one base away is much more abundant. The V gene is TRBV19, the J gene TRBJ2-2, with D uncertain. Germline lookup yields CDR1 LNHDA and CDR2 SQIVND (reference sequence). This CDR3 spans 13 amino acids. DNA for the CDR3: TGTGCCAGTAGTAGGGCGAACGCCGGGGAGCTGTTTTTT. Protein: CASSRANAGELFF.

This chain links TRBV7-9 with TRBJ1-4; D unresolved. CDR3 size: 15 residues. Germline V CDR1 and CDR2: SEHNR, FQNEAQ (reference sequence). V dropped 1 base and J dropped 8 bases, with 14 bases sitting between them. The CDR3 loop reads CASSLGTTGGEKLFF. The DNA for the CDR3 is TGTGCCAGCAGCTTAGGGACCACGGGTGGGGAAAAACTGTTTTTT. Full variable domain (rest looked up from reference TRBV7-9 and TRBJ1-4): DTGVSQNPRHKITKRGQNVTFRCDPISEHNRLYWYRQTLGQGPEFLTYFQNEAQLEKSRLLSDRFSAERPKGSFSTLEIQRTEQGDSAMYLCASSLGTTGGEKLFFGSGTQLSVL.

This clonotype was picked up a small number of times. The chain joins TRBV6-2 or TRBV6-3 to TRBJ2-4; D gene ambiguous. CDR3 size: 17 residues. The germline V and J ends were trimmed by 2 bases and 0 bases, with 14 bases remaining between them. From germline, CDR1 is MNHEY and CDR2 SVGEGT. This chain's CDR3 is CASSYAPFGLAKNIQYF. CDR3 coding DNA: TGTGCCAGCAGTTACGCGCCGTTTGGGCTAGCCAAAAACATTCAGTACTTC.

This clonotype has a single count. This CDR3 is missing its conserved last phenylalanine or tryptophan, likely due to a read error. This sequence joins TRBV9 and TRBJ2-6; D might be TRBD1 (6 bases). Germline CDR1 SGDLS, CDR2 YYNGEE. The CDR3 is 16 residues long. Trimming shortened V by 0 bases and J by 3 bases, and 10 bases separated the two germline ends. The CDR3 region has the DNA TGTGCCAGCAGCGTAGGAACAGGGCTTGGGGCCAACGTCCTGACTTCC. Its protein product is CASSVGTGLGANVLTS.

This clonotype has ten or more counts. The V and J genes are TRBV12-3 or TRBV12-4 and TRBJ2-6; TRBD1 might be the D (5 bases). V was cut by 2 bases and J by 2 bases, with 13 bases left in between. The CDR3 runs 17 residues. The CDR3 loop reads CASSLQGLNPGANVLTF. CDR3 DNA: TGTGCCAGCAGTTTACAGGGCCTAAATCCTGGGGCCAACGTCCTGACTTTC.